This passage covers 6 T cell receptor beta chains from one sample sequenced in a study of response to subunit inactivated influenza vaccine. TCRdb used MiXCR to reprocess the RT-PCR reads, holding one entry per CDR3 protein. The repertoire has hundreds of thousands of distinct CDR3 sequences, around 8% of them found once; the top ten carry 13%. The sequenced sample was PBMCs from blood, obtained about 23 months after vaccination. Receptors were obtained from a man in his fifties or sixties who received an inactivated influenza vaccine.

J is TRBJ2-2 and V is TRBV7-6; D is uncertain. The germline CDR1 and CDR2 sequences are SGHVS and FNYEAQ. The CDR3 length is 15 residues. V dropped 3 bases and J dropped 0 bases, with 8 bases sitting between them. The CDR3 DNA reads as TGTGCCAGCAGCTTGGCAGTAACGAACACCGGGGAGCTGTTTTTT. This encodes CASSLAVTNTGELFF.

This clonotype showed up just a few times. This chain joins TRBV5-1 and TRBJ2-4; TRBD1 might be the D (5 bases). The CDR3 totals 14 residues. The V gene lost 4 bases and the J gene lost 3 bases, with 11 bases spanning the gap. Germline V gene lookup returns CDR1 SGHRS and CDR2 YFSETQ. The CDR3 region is CASSPQGVKNIQYF. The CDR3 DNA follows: TGCGCCAGCAGCCCGCAGGGCGTCAAAAACATTCAGTACTTC.

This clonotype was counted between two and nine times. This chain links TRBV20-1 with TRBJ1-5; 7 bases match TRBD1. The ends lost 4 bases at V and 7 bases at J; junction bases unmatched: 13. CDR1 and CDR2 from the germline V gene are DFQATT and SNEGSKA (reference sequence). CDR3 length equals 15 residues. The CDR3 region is CSATGSRGRVQPQHF. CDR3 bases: TGCAGTGCTACGGGTTCTAGGGGGCGAGTCCAGCCCCAGCATTTT.

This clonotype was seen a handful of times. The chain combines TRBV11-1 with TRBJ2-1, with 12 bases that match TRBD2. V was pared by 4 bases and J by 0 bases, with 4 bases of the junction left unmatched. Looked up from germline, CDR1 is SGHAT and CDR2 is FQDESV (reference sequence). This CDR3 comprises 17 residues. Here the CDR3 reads CASSYGTSGYSYNEQFF. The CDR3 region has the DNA TGTGCCAGCAGCTACGGGACTAGCGGGTACTCCTACAATGAGCAGTTCTTC.

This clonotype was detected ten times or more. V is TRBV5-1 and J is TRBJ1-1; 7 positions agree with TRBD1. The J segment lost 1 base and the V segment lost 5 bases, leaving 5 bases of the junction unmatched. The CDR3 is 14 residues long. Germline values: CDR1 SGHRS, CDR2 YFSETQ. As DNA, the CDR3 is TGCGCCAGCAGTCCATACAGGGGGAACACTGAAGCTTTCTTT. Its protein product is CASSPYRGNTEAFF.

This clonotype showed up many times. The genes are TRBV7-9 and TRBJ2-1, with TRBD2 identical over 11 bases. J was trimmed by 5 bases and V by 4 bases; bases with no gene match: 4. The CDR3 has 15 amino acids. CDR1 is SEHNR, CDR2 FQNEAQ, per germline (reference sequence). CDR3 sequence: CASSSTSGVNNEQFF. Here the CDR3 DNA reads TGTGCCAGCAGCTCGACTAGCGGGGTTAACAATGAGCAGTTCTTC.